This entry lists 3 T cell receptor beta chains sequenced from one sample in a study of T cell responses to AZD1222 COVID-19 vaccine. Assay: immunoSEQ multiplex PCR; the TCRdb copy retains only in-frame clones and omits some. Among 42,000 or so clones listed, about 88% were seen once. The sequences come from peripheral blood, collected 28 days after the second dose of the MenACWY control vaccine. The receptor source for this set is an adult who received the MenACWY meningococcal vaccine as a control.

J is TRBJ2-7 and V is TRBV6-5, with 12 bases matching TRBD2. V lost 7 bases and J lost 6; bases outside the gene matches: 7. The V gene's germline CDR1 is MNHEY and CDR2 SVGAGI. CDR3 size: 14 residues. This CDR3 reads CASTASGREGEQYF. The CDR3 DNA is TGTGCCAGCACCGCTAGCGGGAGGGAGGGCGAGCAGTACTTC.

This chain joins TRBV28 and TRBJ1-5; D perhaps matches TRBD1 (5 bases). Trimming pared 7 bases from V and 9 bases from J, leaving 16 bases between. CDR1 MDHEN and CDR2 SYDVKM come from the germline V gene. CDR3 length: 13 amino acids. The CDR3 nucleotides are TGTGCCAGCACCCCCGTGGTGAGGGGGCCCCAGCATTTT. As protein: CASTPVVRGPQHF.

This chain uses TRBV21-1 with TRBJ1-1. TRBV21-1 is a known pseudogene. The CDR3 covers 15 residues. The CDR3 loop is CASSKEKGGYTEAFF. The CDR3 region has the DNA TGTGCCAGCAGCAAAGAGAAGGGGGGGTACACTGAAGCTTTCTTT.